This T cell receptor beta chain appears in the sequencing data of a study of breast tumors, draining lymph nodes, adjacent tissues. Study observations and caveats: The lymph node origin of tumor T cells was framed as consistent with a hypothesis, not demonstrated. Tumors had less TCR diversity than lymph nodes, more than nontumor tissue. The data were judged consistent with most tumor T cells coming from lymph node and expanding in tumor.

Breast cancer patients provided tissue from their axillary draining lymph nodes. Turning to this clonotype: The antigen is unknown.

TCRdb analysed the multiplex PCR reads with MiXCR anew, one entry per CDR3 protein. Of over 200,000 distinct CDR3 sequences listed, roughly a third are singletons. CDR1 and CDR2 from the germline V gene are SGHTA and FQGTGA. This CDR3 has 12 amino acids. The V gene lost 5 bases and the J gene lost 9 bases, with 11 bases spanning the gap. Sequenced material: axillary lymph node tissue. The receptor's source is a female donor with breast cancer. Some clones in this sample may be carry-over from other donors' samples. The chain couples TRBV7-3 to TRBJ1-5; D remains unclear. CDR3 loop: CASSGEGGPQHF. Written as DNA, the CDR3 is TGTGCCAGCAGCGGAGAGGGAGGGCCCCAGCATTTT.